Listed below are T cell receptor beta chains from one sample, sequenced in a study of shared clonotypes between healthy human individuals. Sequencing was performed with immunoSEQ multiplex PCR; in TCRdb, only in-frame clones are kept and a portion is missing. Of around 2.5 million clones listed, over 85% were seen once; the top ten hold roughly 0.39%. Sequenced: naive CD4+ T cells from PBMCs. The source of these receptors is a man between 18 and 35 years old in good health. Some clones in this sample may be carry-over from other donors' samples. The CDR3 runs from the conserved cysteine through the conserved F or W. A D gene is named only where the DNA matches it firmly. The listing skips clone size in some rows; elsewhere it reads once, few, many or a size class.

V	D	size	J	CDR3	DNA
TRBV6-5	-	-	TRBJ1-1	CASSYVVGGTEAFF	TGTGCCAGCAGTTACGTGGTTGGGGGTACTGAAGCTTTCTTT
TRBV11-2	TRBD2	-	TRBJ2-7	CASSQRLAGSYEQYF	TGTGCCAGCAGCCAGAGGCTAGCGGGCTCTTACGAGCAGTACTTC
TRBV28	-	-	TRBJ2-2	CASRSLTGELFF	TGTGCCAGCAGATCCCTCACCGGGGAGCTGTTTTTT
TRBV19	-	-	TRBJ2-7	CASTPAAGSSYEQYF	TGTGCCAGTACCCCTGCGGCGGGGAGCTCCTACGAGCAGTACTTC
TRBV19	-	once	TRBJ2-1	CASSPSVHNEQFF	TGTGCCAGTAGTCCAAGCGTCCACAATGAGCAGTTCTTC
TRBV10-1	-	-	TRBJ1-1	CASSARDGMNTEAFF	TGCGCCAGCAGTGCACGGGACGGAATGAACACTGAAGCTTTCTTT
TRBV9	-	-	TRBJ1-3	CASSEQGSGNTIYF	TGTGCCAGCAGCGAGCAGGGTTCTGGAAACACCATATATTTT
TRBV11-3	-	-	TRBJ2-2	CASSLSTGELFF	TGTGCCAGCAGCTTGAGTACCGGGGAGCTGTTTTTT
TRBV7-2	-	once	TRBJ1-4	CASSPGGAREKLFF	TGTGCCAGCAGCCCGGGGGGGGCAAGAGAAAAACTGTTTTTT
TRBV28	-	-	TRBJ2-7	CASMGNFEQYF	TGTGCCAGCATGGGGAATTTCGAGCAGTACTTC
TRBV7-3	-	-	TRBJ2-7	CASSHEPIRGNEQYF	TGTGCCAGCAGTCACGAGCCCATTCGGGGGAACGAGCAGTACTTC
TRBV7-6	TRBD2	once	TRBJ2-5	CASSSQRLAGQETQYF	TGTGCCAGCAGCTCACAACGACTAGCGGGACAAGAGACCCAGTACTTC
TRBV10-3	-	-	TRBJ1-2	CAITGARESGYTF	TGTGCCATCACAGGCGCCAGGGAGAGTGGCTACACCTTC
TRBV9	TRBD2	-	TRBJ2-1	CASSAGIGGSYNEQFF	TGTGCCAGCAGCGCGGGGATCGGGGGGTCCTACAATGAGCAGTTCTTC
TRBV19	-	-	TRBJ2-2	CASSKGLSNTGELFF	TGTGCCAGTAGCAAGGGACTCTCGAACACCGGGGAGCTGTTTTTT
TRBV28	-	-	TRBJ2-7	CASSKGTPSSYEQYF	TGTGCCAGCAGTAAAGGGACACCGAGCTCCTACGAGCAGTACTTC
TRBV30	-	-	TRBJ1-5	CAWSAGDSQPQHF	TGTGCCTGGAGCGCAGGGGATAGCCAGCCCCAGCATTTT
TRBV30	TRBD1	-	TRBJ2-7	CAWRRQGPTYEQYF	TGTGCCTGGAGGCGACAGGGGCCGACCTACGAGCAGTACTTC
TRBV7-7	-	-	TRBJ2-7	CASSLATSYEQYF	TGTGCCAGCAGCTTAGCCACTTCCTACGAGCAGTACTTC
TRBV5-1	TRBD2	-	TRBJ2-1	CASSRTGRTSGINEQFF	TGCGCCAGCAGCCGAACCGGACGGACTAGCGGGATCAATGAGCAGTTCTTC
TRBV19	-	once	TRBJ2-2	CASGVVGNGELFF	TGTGCCAGTGGCGTCGTAGGAAATGGGGAGCTGTTTTTT
TRBV28	-	once	TRBJ2-5	CASKLAHQETQYF	TGTGCCAGCAAGCTAGCCCACCAAGAGACCCAGTACTTC
TRBV5-4	-	-	TRBJ1-2	CASFLDELPTYGYTF	TGTGCCAGCTTCCTGGACGAACTCCCAACCTATGGCTACACCTTC
TRBV5-6	-	-	TRBJ2-7	CASSFDRISYEQYF	TGTGCCAGCAGCTTCGACAGAATATCCTACGAGCAGTACTTC
TRBV14	TRBD1	-	TRBJ2-5	CASSEDRGRDQETQYF	TGTGCCAGCAGCGAAGACAGGGGGAGGGACCAAGAGACCCAGTACTTC
TRBV28	TRBD1	-	TRBJ1-5	CASSLQHRGQPQHF	TGTGCCAGCAGTTTACAGCACAGGGGGCAGCCCCAGCATTTT
TRBV7-6	-	-	TRBJ1-5	CASSLAGGAQHF	TGTGCCAGCAGCTTAGCGGGAGGGGCCCAGCATTTT
TRBV7-6	-	-	TRBJ2-7	CASSLGGTTYEQYF	TGTGCCAGCAGCTTAGGCGGGACAACTTACGAGCAGTACTTC
TRBV11-2	-	-	TRBJ2-1	CASSLEEALLFEQFF	TGTGCCAGCAGCTTAGAGGAAGCTCTACTTTTCGAGCAGTTCTTC
TRBV30	-	-	TRBJ1-3	CAWSEGGNTIYF	TGTGCCTGGAGCGAGGGGGGAAACACCATATATTTT
TRBV7-7	-	-	TRBJ2-2	CASRRTGGNTGELFF	TGTGCCAGCAGACGTACTGGGGGGAACACCGGGGAGCTGTTTTTT
TRBV29-1	TRBD2	-	TRBJ2-1	CSVEGASGDEQFF	TGCAGCGTTGAAGGGGCTAGCGGCGATGAGCAGTTCTTC
TRBV10-1	-	-	TRBJ2-7	CASSVGIPRVEQYF	TGCGCCAGCAGTGTCGGCATCCCTCGGGTCGAGCAGTACTTC
TRBV7-9	TRBD2	once	TRBJ2-1	CASSPPGGLEQFF	TGTGCCAGCAGCCCACCGGGAGGACTTGAGCAGTTCTTC
TRBV28	TRBD1	once	TRBJ2-7	CASSDTQGAGEQYF	TGTGCCAGCAGCGACACCCAGGGGGCGGGCGAGCAGTACTTC
TRBV7-3	TRBD2	-	TRBJ2-3	CASSLGPAGGPLPGTQYF	TGTGCCAGCAGCTTAGGGCCGGCGGGAGGGCCCCTGCCAGGTACGCAGTATTTT
TRBV5-4	-	-	TRBJ2-5	CASSLVSRETQYF	TGTGCCAGCAGCTTGGTATCTCGTGAGACCCAGTACTTC
TRBV9	-	-	TRBJ2-2	CASSVVSNTGELFF	TGTGCCAGCAGCGTGGTCTCGAACACCGGGGAGCTGTTTTTT
TRBV19	-	-	TRBJ1-5	CASTLDRGGHNQPQHF	TGTGCCAGTACCCTCGACCGGGGGGGGCACAATCAGCCCCAGCATTTT
TRBV5-6	-	-	TRBJ2-5	CASRSFVRETQYF	TGTGCCAGCAGAAGTTTTGTTCGGGAGACCCAGTACTTC
TRBV27	-	-	TRBJ2-4	CASSSYNLYEQNIQYF	TGTGCCAGCAGTTCCTACAACCTCTACGAACAAAACATTCAGTACTTC
TRBV30	-	-	TRBJ2-6	CAWRWGHGANVLTF	TGTGCCTGGAGATGGGGGCACGGGGCCAACGTCCTGACTTTC
TRBV6-5	-	-	TRBJ2-5	CASRPPIGTQYF	TGTGCCAGCAGACCTCCCATCGGGACCCAGTACTTC
TRBV2	-	-	TRBJ2-1	CASTRGVNEQFF	TGTGCCAGCACCAGAGGGGTCAATGAGCAGTTCTTC
TRBV5-4	TRBD1	-	TRBJ2-7	CASSQGQGRGEQYF	TGTGCCAGCAGCCAGGGACAGGGACGGGGCGAGCAGTACTTC
TRBV27	-	-	TRBJ1-2	CASSLSTTPSGYTF	TGTGCCAGCAGTTTATCGACTACCCCCAGTGGCTACACCTTC
TRBV7-6	-	-	TRBJ2-2	CASSLAVGSNTGELFF	TGTGCCAGCAGCTTAGCGGTCGGATCGAACACCGGGGAGCTGTTTTTT
TRBV9	-	once	TRBJ2-3	CASSVGTGWADTQYF	TGTGCCAGCAGCGTGGGTACGGGTTGGGCAGATACGCAGTATTTT
TRBV7-6	-	-	TRBJ2-1	CASSLIFRNEQFF	TGTGCCAGCAGCCTCATCTTCAGAAATGAGCAGTTCTTC
TRBV5-1	-	few	TRBJ2-2	CASSLDGELFF	TGCGCCAGCAGCTTGGACGGGGAGCTGTTTTTT
TRBV27	TRBD2	-	TRBJ2-5	CASSSLAAEGWETQYF	TGTGCCAGCAGCTCCCTAGCGGCAGAGGGTTGGGAGACCCAGTACTTC
TRBV30	-	few	TRBJ1-5	CAWSVNRNQPQHF	TGTGCCTGGAGTGTAAACAGAAATCAGCCCCAGCATTTT
TRBV6-6	-	-	TRBJ1-1	CASSYVGTHGTEAFF	TGTGCCAGCAGTTACGTTGGGACCCACGGGACTGAAGCTTTCTTT
TRBV29-1	TRBD1	-	TRBJ1-5	CSVVDRGGQPQHF	TGCAGCGTTGTGGACAGGGGAGGGCAGCCCCAGCATTTT